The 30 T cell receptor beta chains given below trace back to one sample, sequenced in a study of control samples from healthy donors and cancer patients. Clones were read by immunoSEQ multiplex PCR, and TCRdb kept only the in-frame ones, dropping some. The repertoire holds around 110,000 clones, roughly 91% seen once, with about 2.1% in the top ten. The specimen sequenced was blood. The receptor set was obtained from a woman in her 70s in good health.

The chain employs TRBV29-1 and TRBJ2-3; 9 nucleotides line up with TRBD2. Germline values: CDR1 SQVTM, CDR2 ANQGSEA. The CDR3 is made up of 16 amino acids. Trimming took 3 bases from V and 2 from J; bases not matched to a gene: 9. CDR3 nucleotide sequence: TGCAGCGTTGATGGGGTAGCGGGGGATCTCACAGATACGCAGTATTTT. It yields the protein CSVDGVAGDLTDTQYF.

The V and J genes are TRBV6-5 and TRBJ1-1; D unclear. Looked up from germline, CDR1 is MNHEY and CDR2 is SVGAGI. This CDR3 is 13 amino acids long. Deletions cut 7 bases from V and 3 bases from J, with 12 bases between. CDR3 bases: TGTGCCAGCAACGTACAGTCCGACACTGAAGCTTTCTTT. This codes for CASNVQSDTEAFF.

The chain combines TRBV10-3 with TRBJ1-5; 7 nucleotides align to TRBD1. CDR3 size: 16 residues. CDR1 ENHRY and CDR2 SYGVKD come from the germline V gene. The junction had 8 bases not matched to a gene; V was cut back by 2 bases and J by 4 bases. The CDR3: CAISENRGRENQPQHF. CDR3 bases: TGTGCCATCAGTGAGAACAGGGGTCGGGAGAATCAGCCCCAGCATTTT.

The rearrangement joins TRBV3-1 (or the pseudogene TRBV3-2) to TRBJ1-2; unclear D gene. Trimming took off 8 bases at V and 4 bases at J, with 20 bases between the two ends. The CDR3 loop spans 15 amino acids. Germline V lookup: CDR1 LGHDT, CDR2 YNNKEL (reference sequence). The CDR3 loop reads CASGLSWSGAYGYTF. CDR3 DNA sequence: TGTGCCAGCGGGTTGTCTTGGTCGGGAGCCTATGGCTACACCTTC.

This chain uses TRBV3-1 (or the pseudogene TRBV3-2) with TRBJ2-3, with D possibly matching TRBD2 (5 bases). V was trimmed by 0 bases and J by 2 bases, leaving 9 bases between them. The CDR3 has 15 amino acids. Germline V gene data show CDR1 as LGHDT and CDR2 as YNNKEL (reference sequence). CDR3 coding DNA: TGTGCCAGCAGCCAAGATCCCCTAGCCACAGATACGCAGTATTTT. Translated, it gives CASSQDPLATDTQYF.

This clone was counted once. CDR3 DNA: TGTGCCACCAGCAGATTTGAGGGACTAGCGTTCATGTCCGGGGAGCTGTTTTTT. It codes for CATSRFEGLAFMSGELFF. The V gene is TRBV15, the J gene TRBJ2-2; 10 bases line up with TRBD2. Germline trimming cut 2 bases from V and 6 bases from J; bases unmatched to any gene: 12. Germline CDR1 and CDR2: LNHNV and YYDKDF (reference sequence). This CDR3 region has 18 residues.

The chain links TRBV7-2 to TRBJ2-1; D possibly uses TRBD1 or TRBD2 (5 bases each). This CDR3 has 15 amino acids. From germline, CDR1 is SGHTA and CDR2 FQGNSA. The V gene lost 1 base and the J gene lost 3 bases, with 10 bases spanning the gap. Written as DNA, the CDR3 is TGTGCCAGCAGCTTAGAAGGGACCAACTACAATGAGCAGTTCTTC. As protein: CASSLEGTNYNEQFF.

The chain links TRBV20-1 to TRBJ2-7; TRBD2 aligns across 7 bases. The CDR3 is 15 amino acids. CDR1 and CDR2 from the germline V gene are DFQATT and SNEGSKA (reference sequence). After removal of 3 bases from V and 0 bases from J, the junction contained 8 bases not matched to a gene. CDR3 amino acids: CSASSSGVSSYEQYF. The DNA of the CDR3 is TGCAGTGCTAGTTCGAGCGGGGTAAGCTCCTACGAGCAGTACTTC.

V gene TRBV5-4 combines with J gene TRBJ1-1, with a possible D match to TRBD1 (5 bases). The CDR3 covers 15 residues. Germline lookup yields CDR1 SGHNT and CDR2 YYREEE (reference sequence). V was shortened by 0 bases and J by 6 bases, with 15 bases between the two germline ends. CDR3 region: CASSLAGTLGAEAFF. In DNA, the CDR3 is TGTGCCAGCAGCTTGGCCGGGACGCTCGGGGCTGAAGCTTTCTTT.

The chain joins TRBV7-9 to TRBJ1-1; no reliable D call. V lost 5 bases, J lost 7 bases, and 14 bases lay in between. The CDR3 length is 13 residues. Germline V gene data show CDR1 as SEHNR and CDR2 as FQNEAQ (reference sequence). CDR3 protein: CASSPTFGDEAFF. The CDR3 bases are TGTGCCAGCAGCCCCACTTTTGGGGATGAAGCTTTCTTT.

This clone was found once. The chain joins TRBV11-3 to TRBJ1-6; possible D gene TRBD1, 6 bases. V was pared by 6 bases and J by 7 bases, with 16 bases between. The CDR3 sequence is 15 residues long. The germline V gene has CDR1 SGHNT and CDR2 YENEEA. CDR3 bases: TGTGCCAGCAGACAGAAGGGGGGGGCAAATTCACCCCTCCACTTT. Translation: CASRQKGGANSPLHF. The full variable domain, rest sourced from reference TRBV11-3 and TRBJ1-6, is EAGVVQSPRYKIIEKKQPVAFWCNPISGHNTLYWYLQNLGQGPELLIRYENEEAVDDSQLPKDRFSAERLKGVDSTLKIQPAELGDSAVYLCASRQKGGANSPLHFGNGTRLTVT.

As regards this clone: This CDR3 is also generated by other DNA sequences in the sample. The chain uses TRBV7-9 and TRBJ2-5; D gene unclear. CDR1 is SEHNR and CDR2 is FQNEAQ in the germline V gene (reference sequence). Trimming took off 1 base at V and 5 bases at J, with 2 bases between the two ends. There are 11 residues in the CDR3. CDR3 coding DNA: TGTGCCAGCAGCTTAGACGAGACCCAGTACTTC. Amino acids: CASSLDETQYF. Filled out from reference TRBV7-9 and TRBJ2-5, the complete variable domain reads DTGVSQNPRHKITKRGQNVTFRCDPISEHNRLYWYRQTLGQGPEFLTYFQNEAQLEKSRLLSDRFSAERPKGSFSTLEIQRTEQGDSAMYLCASSLDETQYFGPGTRLLVL.

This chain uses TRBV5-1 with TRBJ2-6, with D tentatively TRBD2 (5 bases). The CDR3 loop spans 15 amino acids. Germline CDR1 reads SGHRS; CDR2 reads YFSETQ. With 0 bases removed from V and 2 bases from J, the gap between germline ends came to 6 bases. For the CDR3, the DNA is TGCGCCAGCAGCTTGGCCGGGGCTGGGGCCAACGTCCTGACTTTC. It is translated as CASSLAGAGANVLTF. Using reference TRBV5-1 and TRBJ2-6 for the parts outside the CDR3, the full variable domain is KAGVTQTPRYLIKTRGQQVTLSCSPISGHRSVSWYQQTPGQGLQFLFEYFSETQRNKGNFPGRFSGRQFSNSRSEMNVSTLELGDSALYLCASSLAGAGANVLTFGAGSRLTVL.

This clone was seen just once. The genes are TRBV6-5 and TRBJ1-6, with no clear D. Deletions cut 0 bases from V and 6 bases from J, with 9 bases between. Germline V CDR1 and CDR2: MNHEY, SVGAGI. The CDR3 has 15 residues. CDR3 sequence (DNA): TGTGCCAGCAGTTACTCCCTAGTGGTTAATTCACCCCTCCACTTT. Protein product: CASSYSLVVNSPLHF.

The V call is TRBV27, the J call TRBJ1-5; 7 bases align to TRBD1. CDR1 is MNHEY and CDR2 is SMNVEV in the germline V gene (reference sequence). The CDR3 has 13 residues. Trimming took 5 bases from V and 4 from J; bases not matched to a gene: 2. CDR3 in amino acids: CASSQGGNQPQHF. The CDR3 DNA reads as TGTGCCAGCAGTCAGGGGGGGAATCAGCCCCAGCATTTT.

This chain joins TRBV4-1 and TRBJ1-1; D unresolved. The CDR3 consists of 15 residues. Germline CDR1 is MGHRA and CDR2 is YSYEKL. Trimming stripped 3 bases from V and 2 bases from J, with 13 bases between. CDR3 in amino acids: CASSHPGSANTEAFF. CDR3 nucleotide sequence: TGCGCCAGCAGCCACCCGGGCAGCGCAAACACTGAAGCTTTCTTT.

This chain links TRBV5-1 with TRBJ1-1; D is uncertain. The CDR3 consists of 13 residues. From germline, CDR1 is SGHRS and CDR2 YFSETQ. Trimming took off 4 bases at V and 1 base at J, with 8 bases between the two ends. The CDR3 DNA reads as TGCGCCAGCAGCCCGCGGGGGAACACTGAAGCTTTCTTT. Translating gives CASSPRGNTEAFF. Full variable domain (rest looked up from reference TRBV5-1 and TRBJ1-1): KAGVTQTPRYLIKTRGQQVTLSCSPISGHRSVSWYQQTPGQGLQFLFEYFSETQRNKGNFPGRFSGRQFSNSRSEMNVSTLELGDSALYLCASSPRGNTEAFFGQGTRLTVV.

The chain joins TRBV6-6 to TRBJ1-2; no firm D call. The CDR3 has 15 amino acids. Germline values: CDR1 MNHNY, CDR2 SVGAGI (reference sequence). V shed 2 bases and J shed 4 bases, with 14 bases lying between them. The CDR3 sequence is CASSYKGGNPYGYTF. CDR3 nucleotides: TGTGCCAGCAGTTACAAGGGTGGTAACCCCTATGGCTACACCTTC.

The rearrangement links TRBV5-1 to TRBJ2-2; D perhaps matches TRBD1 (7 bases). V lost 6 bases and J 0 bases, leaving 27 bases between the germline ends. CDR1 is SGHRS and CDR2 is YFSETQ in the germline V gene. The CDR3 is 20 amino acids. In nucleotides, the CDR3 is TGCGCCAGCATGCCGGAGGGGGCTCCCACCCTGTTCGCGAACACCGGGGAGCTGTTTTTT. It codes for CASMPEGAPTLFANTGELFF.

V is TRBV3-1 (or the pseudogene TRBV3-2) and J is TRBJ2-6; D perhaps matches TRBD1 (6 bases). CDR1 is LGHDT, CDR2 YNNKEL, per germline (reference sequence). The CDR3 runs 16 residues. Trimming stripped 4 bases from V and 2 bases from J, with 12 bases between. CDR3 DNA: TGTGCCAGCAGCCGGACAGCGTGGGCTGGGGCCAACGTCCTGACTTTC. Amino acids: CASSRTAWAGANVLTF.

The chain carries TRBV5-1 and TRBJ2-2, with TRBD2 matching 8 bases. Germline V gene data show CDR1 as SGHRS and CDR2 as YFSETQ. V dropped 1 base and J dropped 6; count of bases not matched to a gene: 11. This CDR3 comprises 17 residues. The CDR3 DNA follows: TGCGCCAGCAGCTTGACCTCGGGGGGGAGTATAGCCGGGGAGCTGTTTTTT. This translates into CASSLTSGGSIAGELFF.

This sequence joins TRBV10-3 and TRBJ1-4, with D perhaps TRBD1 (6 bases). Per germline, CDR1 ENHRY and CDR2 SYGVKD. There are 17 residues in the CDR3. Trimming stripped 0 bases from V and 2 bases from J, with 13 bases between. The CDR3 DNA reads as TGTGCCATCAGTGAGTCGTTGGGGGGCACCACTAATGAAAAACTGTTTTTT. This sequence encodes CAISESLGGTTNEKLFF.

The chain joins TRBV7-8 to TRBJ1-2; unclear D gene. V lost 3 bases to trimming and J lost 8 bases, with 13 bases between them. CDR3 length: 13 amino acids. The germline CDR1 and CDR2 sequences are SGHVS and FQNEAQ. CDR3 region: CASSFETMVGYTF. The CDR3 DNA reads TGTGCCAGCAGCTTTGAGACCATGGTGGGCTACACCTTC. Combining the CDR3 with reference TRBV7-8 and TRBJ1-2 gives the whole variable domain GAGVSQSPRYKVAKRGQDVALRCDPISGHVSLFWYQQALGQGPEFLTYFQNEAQLDKSGLPSDRFFAERPEGSVSTLKIQRTQQEDSAVYLCASSFETMVGYTFGSGTRLTVV.

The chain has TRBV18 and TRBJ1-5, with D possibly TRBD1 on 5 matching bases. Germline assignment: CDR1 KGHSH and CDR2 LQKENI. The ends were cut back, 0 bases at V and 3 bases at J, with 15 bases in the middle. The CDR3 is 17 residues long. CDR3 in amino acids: CASSPPGVAGDNQPQHF. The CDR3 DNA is TGTGCCAGCTCACCACCGGGGGTAGCCGGTGACAATCAGCCCCAGCATTTT.

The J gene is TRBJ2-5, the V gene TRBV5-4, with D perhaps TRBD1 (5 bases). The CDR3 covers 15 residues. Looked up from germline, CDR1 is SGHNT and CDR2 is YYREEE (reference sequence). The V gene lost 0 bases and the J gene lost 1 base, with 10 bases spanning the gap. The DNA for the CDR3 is TGTGCCAGCAGCTTGGGGGGCCGACTCCAAGAGACCCAGTACTTC. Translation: CASSLGGRLQETQYF.

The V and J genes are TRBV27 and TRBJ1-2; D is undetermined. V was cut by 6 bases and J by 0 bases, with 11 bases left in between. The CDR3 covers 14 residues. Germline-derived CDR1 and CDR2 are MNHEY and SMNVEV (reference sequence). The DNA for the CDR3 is TGTGCCAGCAGGGAGGCAGGAACTAACTATGGCTACACCTTC. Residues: CASREAGTNYGYTF.

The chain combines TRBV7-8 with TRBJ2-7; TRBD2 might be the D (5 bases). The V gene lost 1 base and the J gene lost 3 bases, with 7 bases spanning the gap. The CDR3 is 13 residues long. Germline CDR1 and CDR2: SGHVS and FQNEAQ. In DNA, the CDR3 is TGTGCCAGCAGCTTAGGGGAGATCTACGAGCAGTACTTC. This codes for CASSLGEIYEQYF.

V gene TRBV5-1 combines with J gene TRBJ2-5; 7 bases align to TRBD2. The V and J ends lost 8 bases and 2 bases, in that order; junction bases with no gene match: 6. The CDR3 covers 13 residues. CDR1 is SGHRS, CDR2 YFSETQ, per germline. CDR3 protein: CASAAGEQETQYF. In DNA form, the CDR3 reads TGCGCCAGTGCGGCGGGGGAGCAAGAGACCCAGTACTTC. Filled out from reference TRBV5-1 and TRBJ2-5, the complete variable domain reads KAGVTQTPRYLIKTRGQQVTLSCSPISGHRSVSWYQQTPGQGLQFLFEYFSETQRNKGNFPGRFSGRQFSNSRSEMNVSTLELGDSALYLCASAAGEQETQYFGPGTRLLVL.

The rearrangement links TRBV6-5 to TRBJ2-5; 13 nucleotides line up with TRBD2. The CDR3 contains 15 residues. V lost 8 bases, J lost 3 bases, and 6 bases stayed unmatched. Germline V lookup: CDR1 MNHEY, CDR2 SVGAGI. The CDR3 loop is CASGLAGDPKETQYF. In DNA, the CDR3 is TGTGCCAGCGGACTAGCGGGGGACCCCAAAGAGACCCAGTACTTC.

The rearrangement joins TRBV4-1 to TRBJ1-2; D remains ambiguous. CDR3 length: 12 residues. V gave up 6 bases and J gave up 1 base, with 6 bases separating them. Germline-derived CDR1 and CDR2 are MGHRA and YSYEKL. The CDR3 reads CASSTVNYGYTF. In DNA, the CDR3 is TGCGCCAGCAGTACCGTTAACTATGGCTACACCTTC.